One and the same sample provided the 16 T cell receptor beta chains below, sequenced in a study of OX40 agonist ivuxolimab in advanced cancers. Sequencing used immunoSEQ multiplex PCR; TCRdb keeps in-frame clones, though not all of them. In the table there are tens of thousands of clones, over 75% of which are singletons. Material: CD4+ or CD8+ T cells sorted from blood, obtained in a trial of the OX40 agonist ivuxolimab. The receptors come from an adult with an advanced solid tumor such as melanoma, head and neck, liver or kidney cancer.

V usage is TRBV28 and J usage is TRBJ1-5; D gene ambiguous. CDR3 size: 13 residues. Germline assignment: CDR1 MDHEN and CDR2 SYDVKM. The V end lost 7 bases, the J end lost 3 bases, and 10 bases lay between the germline ends. In nucleotides, the CDR3 is TGTGCCAGCACCCTGGGGATCAATCAGCCCCAGCATTTT. Translating it yields CASTLGINQPQHF.

By sample fraction, this clone is medium-sized. The rearrangement joins TRBV4-3 to TRBJ2-7, with TRBD1 identical over 7 bases. Per germline, CDR1 LGHNA and CDR2 YSLEER. The CDR3 runs to 16 residues. V shed 1 base, J shed 1 base, and the junction held 7 bases outside the gene matches. CDR3 amino acids: CASSQGPGGSSYEQYF. The CDR3 bases are TGCGCCAGCAGCCAAGGCCCAGGGGGATCGTCCTACGAGCAGTACTTC.

V gene TRBV5-1 combines with J gene TRBJ2-3; the D gene could be TRBD1 or TRBD2 (5 bases each). Germline CDR1 SGHRS, CDR2 YFSETQ. The V end was cut by 0 bases, the J end by 3 bases, with 17 bases between. This CDR3 comprises 17 residues. The DNA for the CDR3 is TGCGCCAGCAGCTTGGTACCGGGGCCCCATTCAACAGATACGCAGTATTTT. This sequence encodes CASSLVPGPHSTDTQYF. Drawing the rest from reference TRBV5-1 and TRBJ2-3, the complete variable domain is KAGVTQTPRYLIKTRGQQVTLSCSPISGHRSVSWYQQTPGQGLQFLFEYFSETQRNKGNFPGRFSGRQFSNSRSEMNVSTLELGDSALYLCASSLVPGPHSTDTQYFGPGTRLTVL.

The V gene is TRBV28, the J gene TRBJ2-6, with D hard to call. The CDR3 loop spans 13 amino acids. The V end lost 7 bases, the J end lost 2 bases, and 6 bases lay between the germline ends. Germline CDR1 MDHEN, CDR2 SYDVKM. CDR3 in amino acids: CASKLTGANVLTF. The CDR3 DNA follows: TGTGCCAGCAAGCTGACTGGGGCCAACGTCCTGACTTTC.

The rearrangement joins TRBV30 to TRBJ2-7, with 7 bases aligning to TRBD2. V trimming: 6 bases; J trimming: 1 base; junction bases outside the gene matches: 6. Germline CDR1 GTSNPN, CDR2 SVGIG (reference sequence). This CDR3 contains 13 residues. The CDR3 DNA follows: TGTGCCTGTGTGGCGGGAGATTCCTACGAGCAGTACTTC. Translation: CACVAGDSYEQYF.

This chain connects TRBV4-3 to TRBJ1-1; possible D gene TRBD1, 5 bases. Between the trimmed V and J ends, which lost 0 bases and 0 bases, there was a span of 14 bases. CDR3 length: 17 amino acids. Germline V lookup: CDR1 LGHNA, CDR2 YSLEER. CDR3 amino acids: CASSQDGQGLLNTEAFF. CDR3 coding DNA: TGCGCCAGCAGCCAAGACGGGCAGGGACTATTGAACACTGAAGCTTTCTTT.

The genes are TRBV6-5 and TRBJ2-3; no definite D call. The CDR3 runs to 14 residues. The V and J ends lost 4 bases and 0 bases respectively, with 8 bases between them. Looked up from germline, CDR1 is MNHEY and CDR2 is SVGAGI. CDR3 coding DNA: TGTGCCAGCAGTTCTCCTAGGAGCACAGATACGCAGTATTTT. It specifies CASSSPRSTDTQYF.

CDR3 protein: CASSDTDTQYF. The CDR3 DNA follows: TGTGCCAGCAGTGACACAGATACGCAGTATTTT. The chain couples TRBV25-1 to TRBJ2-3; D unclear. Germline-derived CDR1 and CDR2 are MGHDK and SYGVNS. The V end was cut by 3 bases, the J end by 2 bases, with 0 bases between. The CDR3 contains 11 residues.

The rearrangement links TRBV2 to TRBJ2-1; TRBD1 aligns across 9 bases. In germline, CDR1 is SNHLY, CDR2 FYNNEI. With V trimmed by 6 bases and J by 4 bases, 16 bases remained unmatched. The CDR3 spans 18 residues. The CDR3 spells CASSESGTGKTLYNEQFF. The CDR3 coding sequence is TGTGCCAGCAGCGAGTCCGGGACAGGGAAAACCTTGTACAATGAGCAGTTCTTC.

The rearrangement links TRBV7-9 to TRBJ2-7; D remains unclear. The CDR3 has 11 residues. V lost 8 bases, J lost 7 bases, and 12 bases lay in between. Germline V gene data show CDR1 as SEHNR and CDR2 as FQNEAQ (reference sequence). The CDR3 sequence is CASRRGVEQYF. The CDR3 coding sequence is TGTGCCAGCCGACGTGGGGTTGAGCAGTACTTC. Full variable domain (missing parts from reference TRBV7-9 and TRBJ2-7): DTGVSQNPRHKITKRGQNVTFRCDPISEHNRLYWYRQTLGQGPEFLTYFQNEAQLEKSRLLSDRFSAERPKGSFSTLEIQRTEQGDSAMYLCASRRGVEQYFGPGTRLTVT.

The rearrangement links TRBV11-2 to TRBJ2-1, with 8 bases fitting TRBD2. There are 19 residues in the CDR3. Germline assignment: CDR1 SGHAT and CDR2 FQNNGV. With V trimmed by 3 bases and J by 2 bases, 15 bases remained unmatched. CDR3 region: CASSFPRAGANVAYNEQFF. The DNA for the CDR3 is TGTGCCAGCAGCTTTCCCAGAGCGGGAGCCAATGTAGCCTACAATGAGCAGTTCTTC. Combining the CDR3 with reference TRBV11-2 and TRBJ2-1 gives the whole variable domain EAGVAQSPRYKIIEKRQSVAFWCNPISGHATLYWYQQILGQGPKLLIQFQNNGVVDDSQLPKDRFSAERLKGVDSTLKIQPAKLEDSAVYLCASSFPRAGANVAYNEQFFGPGTRLTVL.

The genes are TRBV9 and TRBJ1-2; perhaps TRBD1 as D (6 bases). In germline, CDR1 is SGDLS, CDR2 YYNGEE. This CDR3 has 15 amino acids. The V end lost 3 bases, the J end lost 1 base, and 13 bases lay between the germline ends. CDR3 protein: CASSGEGHINYGYTF. DNA of the CDR3: TGTGCCAGCAGCGGGGAGGGACATATTAACTATGGCTACACCTTC.

This chain links TRBV29-1 with TRBJ1-1; the D gene is possibly TRBD1 (5 bases). Trimming removed 8 bases at V and 4 bases at J, with 14 bases between. The CDR3 extends over 12 amino acids. Germline V lookup: CDR1 SQVTM, CDR2 ANQGSEA. The CDR3 sequence is CSIIGAPTEAFF. DNA of the CDR3: TGCAGCATTATAGGGGCACCCACTGAAGCTTTCTTT.

CDR3 sequence reads: CASSLEGIKGKWGNEQFF. The CDR3 DNA sequence: TGTGCCAGCAGTTTAGAAGGAATTAAGGGCAAATGGGGAAATGAGCAGTTCTTC. This chain joins TRBV27 and TRBJ2-1; no reliable D call. Looked up from germline, CDR1 is MNHEY and CDR2 is SMNVEV (reference sequence). The V end was cut by 2 bases, the J end by 7 bases, with 24 bases between. The CDR3 has 18 residues.

J is TRBJ2-7 and V is TRBV5-1, with 10 bases aligning to TRBD2. Germline-derived CDR1 and CDR2 are SGHRS and YFSETQ. The CDR3 loop spans 15 amino acids. The trim removed 4 bases at V and 3 bases at J, leaving 7 bases unmatched. The CDR3: CASSGGTSVGYEQYF. DNA of the CDR3: TGCGCCAGCAGCGGGGGGACTAGCGTTGGCTACGAGCAGTACTTC.

This clone was found a few times. The chain carries TRBV11-2 and TRBJ2-7; no definite D call. V lost 4 bases to trimming and J lost 6 bases, with 13 bases between them. CDR3 size: 13 residues. The germline gives CDR1 SGHAT, CDR2 FQNNGV. The DNA for the CDR3 is TGTGCCAGCAGCTCCCTACCCATTGGCGAGCAGTACTTC. It yields the protein CASSSLPIGEQYF. The variable domain in full, completed from reference TRBV11-2 and TRBJ2-7, reads EAGVAQSPRYKIIEKRQSVAFWCNPISGHATLYWYQQILGQGPKLLIQFQNNGVVDDSQLPKDRFSAERLKGVDSTLKIQPAKLEDSAVYLCASSSLPIGEQYFGPGTRLTVT.